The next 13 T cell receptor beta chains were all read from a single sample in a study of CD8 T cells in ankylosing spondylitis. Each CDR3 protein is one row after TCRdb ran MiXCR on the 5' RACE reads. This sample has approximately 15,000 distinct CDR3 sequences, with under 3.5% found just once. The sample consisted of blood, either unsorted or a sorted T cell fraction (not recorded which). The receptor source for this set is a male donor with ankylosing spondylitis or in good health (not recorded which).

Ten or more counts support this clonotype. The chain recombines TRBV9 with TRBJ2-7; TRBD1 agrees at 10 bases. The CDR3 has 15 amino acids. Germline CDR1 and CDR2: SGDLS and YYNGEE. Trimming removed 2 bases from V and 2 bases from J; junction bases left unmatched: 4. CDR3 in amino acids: CASSVGTGETYEQYF. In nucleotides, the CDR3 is TGTGCCAGCAGCGTGGGGACAGGGGAGACCTACGAGCAGTACTTC.

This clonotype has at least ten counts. The CDR3 region is CASSASTATNEKLFF. DNA of the CDR3: TGTGCCAGCAGCGCCTCGACCGCAACTAATGAAAAACTGTTTTTT. V gene TRBV9 combines with J gene TRBJ1-4; D uncertain. CDR1 SGDLS and CDR2 YYNGEE come from the germline V gene. The V end was cut by 3 bases, the J end by 0 bases, with 9 bases between. The CDR3 runs to 15 residues.

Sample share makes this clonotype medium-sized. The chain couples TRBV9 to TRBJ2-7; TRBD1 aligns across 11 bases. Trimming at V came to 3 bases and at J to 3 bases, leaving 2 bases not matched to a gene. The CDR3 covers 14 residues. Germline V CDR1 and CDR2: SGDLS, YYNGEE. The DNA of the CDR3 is TGTGCCAGCAGCGCAGGGACAGGGGGCTACGAGCAGTACTTC. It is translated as CASSAGTGGYEQYF.

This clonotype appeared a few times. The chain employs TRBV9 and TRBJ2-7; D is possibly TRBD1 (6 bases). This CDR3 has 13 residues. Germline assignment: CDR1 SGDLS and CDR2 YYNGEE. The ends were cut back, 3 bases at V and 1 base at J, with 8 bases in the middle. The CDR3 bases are TGTGCCAGCAGCGGAGGGGGATCCTACGAGCAGTACTTC. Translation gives CASSGGGSYEQYF.

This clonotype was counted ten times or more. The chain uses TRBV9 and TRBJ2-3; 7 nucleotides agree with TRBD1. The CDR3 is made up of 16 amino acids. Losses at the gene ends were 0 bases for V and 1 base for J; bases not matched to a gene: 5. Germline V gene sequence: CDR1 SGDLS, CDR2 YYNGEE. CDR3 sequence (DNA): TGTGCCAGCAGCGTAGGTAGGGGGCCGGGCACAGATACGCAGTATTTT. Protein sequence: CASSVGRGPGTDTQYF.

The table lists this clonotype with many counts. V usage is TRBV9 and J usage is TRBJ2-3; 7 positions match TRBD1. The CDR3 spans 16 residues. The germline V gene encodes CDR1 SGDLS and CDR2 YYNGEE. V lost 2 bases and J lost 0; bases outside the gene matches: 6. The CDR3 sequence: CASSVLRGPSTDTQYF. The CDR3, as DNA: TGTGCCAGCAGCGTCTTAAGGGGGCCCAGCACAGATACGCAGTATTTT.

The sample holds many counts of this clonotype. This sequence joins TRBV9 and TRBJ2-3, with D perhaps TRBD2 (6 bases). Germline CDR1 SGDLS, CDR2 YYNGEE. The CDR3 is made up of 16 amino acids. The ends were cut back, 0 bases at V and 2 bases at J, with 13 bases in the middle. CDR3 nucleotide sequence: TGTGCCAGCAGCGTAGATGGGCTAGCGCCCACAGATACGCAGTATTTT. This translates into CASSVDGLAPTDTQYF.

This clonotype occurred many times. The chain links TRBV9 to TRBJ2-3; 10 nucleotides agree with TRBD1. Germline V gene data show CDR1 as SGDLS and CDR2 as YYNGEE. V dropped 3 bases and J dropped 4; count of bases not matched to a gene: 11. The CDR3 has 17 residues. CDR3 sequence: CASSALQGTGVPDTQYF. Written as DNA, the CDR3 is TGTGCCAGCAGCGCCCTTCAAGGGACAGGGGTTCCAGATACGCAGTATTTT. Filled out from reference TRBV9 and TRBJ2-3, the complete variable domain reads DSGVTQTPKHLITATGQRVTLRCSPRSGDLSVYWYQQSLDQGLQFLIQYYNGEERAKGNILERFSAQQFPDLHSELNLSSLELGDSALYFCASSALQGTGVPDTQYFGPGTRLTVL.

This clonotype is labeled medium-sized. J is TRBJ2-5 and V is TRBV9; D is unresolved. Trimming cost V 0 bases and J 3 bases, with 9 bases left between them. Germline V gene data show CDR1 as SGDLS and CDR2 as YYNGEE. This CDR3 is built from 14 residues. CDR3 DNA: TGTGCCAGCAGCGTAGGGCTGTCTGAAGAGACCCAGTACTTC. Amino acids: CASSVGLSEETQYF. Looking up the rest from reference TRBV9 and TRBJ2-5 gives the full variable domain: DSGVTQTPKHLITATGQRVTLRCSPRSGDLSVYWYQQSLDQGLQFLIQYYNGEERAKGNILERFSAQQFPDLHSELNLSSLELGDSALYFCASSVGLSEETQYFGPGTRLLVL.

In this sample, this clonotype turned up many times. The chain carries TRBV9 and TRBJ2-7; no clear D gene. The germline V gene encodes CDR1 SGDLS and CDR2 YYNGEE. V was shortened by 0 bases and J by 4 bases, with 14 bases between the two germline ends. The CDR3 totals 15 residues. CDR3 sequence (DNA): TGTGCCAGCAGCGTAGCCCCGGGTTCAACTTACGAGCAGTACTTC. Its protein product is CASSVAPGSTYEQYF. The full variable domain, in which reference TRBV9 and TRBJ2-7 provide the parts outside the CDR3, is DSGVTQTPKHLITATGQRVTLRCSPRSGDLSVYWYQQSLDQGLQFLIQYYNGEERAKGNILERFSAQQFPDLHSELNLSSLELGDSALYFCASSVAPGSTYEQYFGPGTRLTVT.

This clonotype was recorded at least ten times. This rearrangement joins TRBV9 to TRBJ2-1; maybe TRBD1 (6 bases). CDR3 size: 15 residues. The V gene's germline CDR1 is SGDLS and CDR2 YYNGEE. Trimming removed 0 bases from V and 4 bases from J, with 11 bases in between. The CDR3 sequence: CASSVADSPYNEQFF. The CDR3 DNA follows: TGTGCCAGCAGCGTAGCGGACAGCCCTTACAATGAGCAGTTCTTC.

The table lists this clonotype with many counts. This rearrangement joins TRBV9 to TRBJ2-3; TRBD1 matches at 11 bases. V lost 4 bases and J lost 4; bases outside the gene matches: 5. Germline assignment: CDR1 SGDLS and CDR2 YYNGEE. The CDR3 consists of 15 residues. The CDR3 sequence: CASSPRTGGSDTQYF. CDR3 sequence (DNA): TGTGCCAGCAGCCCCCGGACAGGGGGCTCAGATACGCAGTATTTT.

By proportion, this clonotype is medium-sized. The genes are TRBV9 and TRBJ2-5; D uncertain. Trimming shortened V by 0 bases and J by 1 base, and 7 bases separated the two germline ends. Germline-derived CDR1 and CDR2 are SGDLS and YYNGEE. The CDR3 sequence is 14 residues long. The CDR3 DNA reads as TGTGCCAGCAGCGTAGGAGGTTTCCAAGAGACCCAGTACTTC. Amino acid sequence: CASSVGGFQETQYF.